The clone carrying this TCR beta chain was seen at least ten times. Its antigen is still unknown. Trimming at V came to 6 bases and at J to 4 bases, leaving 11 bases not matched to a gene. The CDR3 spans 14 residues. CDR1 and CDR2 (germline): DFQATT, SNEGSKA (reference sequence). The data stem from a study of CD8 T cells in ankylosing spondylitis. General observations from the study: Significant enrichment of disease-linked clones was reportedly seen in matched ankylosing spondylitis synovial fluid.

TCRdb re-analysed the 5' RACE reads in MiXCR, keeping a single row per CDR3 protein. Of 250,000 or so distinct CDR3 sequences in the sample, about 10% were seen once. The receptor was isolated from a male donor with ankylosing spondylitis or in good health (not recorded which). The sequenced sample was blood, either unsorted or a sorted T cell fraction (not recorded which). The chain is built from TRBV20-1 and TRBJ2-5; TRBD2 matches at 7 bases. CDR3: CSARSGDLRETQYF. CDR3 bases: TGCAGTGCCCGAAGCGGGGATTTAAGAGAGACCCAGTACTTC.